The clone carrying this T cell receptor (beta chain) was observed a few times. The antigen remains undetermined. Other DNA sequences in this specimen translate into the identical CDR3. This entry belongs to a study of cytomegalovirus exposure and HLA in healthy donors. Trimming cost V 5 bases and J 10 bases; bases outside gene matches: 4. The CDR3 totals 13 residues. The germline V gene encodes CDR1 SGHTA and CDR2 FQGNSA. Study-level findings and limits: Accurate prediction of HLA-A and HLA-B alleles (for most subjects) was reportedly achieved from TCR beta sequences. For presence/absence analyses, sequencing depth was assumed to be roughly uniform across donors.

The primer mix had 60 Vbeta and 13 Jbeta primers. The table came from immunoSEQ multiplex PCR; TCRdb's copy has only in-frame clones and leaves some out. The table has 150,000 to 200,000 clones, more than 70% seen once. Sequencing input: PBMCs. This clonotype was sampled from a woman in her thirties or forties in good health and CMV-seronegative. V is TRBV7-2 and J is TRBJ2-1; TRBD2 aligns across 11 bases. The CDR3 DNA is TGTGCCAGCAGCCTTTTAGCGGGAGGGGAGCAGTTCTTC. This gives the protein CASSLLAGGEQFF.